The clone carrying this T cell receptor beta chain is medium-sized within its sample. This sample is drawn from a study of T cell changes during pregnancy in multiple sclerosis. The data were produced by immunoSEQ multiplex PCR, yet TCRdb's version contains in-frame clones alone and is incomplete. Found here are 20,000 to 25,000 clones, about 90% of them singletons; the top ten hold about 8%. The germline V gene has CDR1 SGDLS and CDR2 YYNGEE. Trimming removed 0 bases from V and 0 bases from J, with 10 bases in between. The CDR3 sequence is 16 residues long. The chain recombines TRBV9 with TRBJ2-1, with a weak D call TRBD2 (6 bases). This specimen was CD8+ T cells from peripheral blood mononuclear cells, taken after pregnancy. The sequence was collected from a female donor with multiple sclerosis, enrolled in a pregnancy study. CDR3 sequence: CASSVDGTFSYNEQFF. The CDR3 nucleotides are TGTGCCAGCAGCGTAGATGGGACTTTCTCCTACAATGAGCAGTTCTTC.